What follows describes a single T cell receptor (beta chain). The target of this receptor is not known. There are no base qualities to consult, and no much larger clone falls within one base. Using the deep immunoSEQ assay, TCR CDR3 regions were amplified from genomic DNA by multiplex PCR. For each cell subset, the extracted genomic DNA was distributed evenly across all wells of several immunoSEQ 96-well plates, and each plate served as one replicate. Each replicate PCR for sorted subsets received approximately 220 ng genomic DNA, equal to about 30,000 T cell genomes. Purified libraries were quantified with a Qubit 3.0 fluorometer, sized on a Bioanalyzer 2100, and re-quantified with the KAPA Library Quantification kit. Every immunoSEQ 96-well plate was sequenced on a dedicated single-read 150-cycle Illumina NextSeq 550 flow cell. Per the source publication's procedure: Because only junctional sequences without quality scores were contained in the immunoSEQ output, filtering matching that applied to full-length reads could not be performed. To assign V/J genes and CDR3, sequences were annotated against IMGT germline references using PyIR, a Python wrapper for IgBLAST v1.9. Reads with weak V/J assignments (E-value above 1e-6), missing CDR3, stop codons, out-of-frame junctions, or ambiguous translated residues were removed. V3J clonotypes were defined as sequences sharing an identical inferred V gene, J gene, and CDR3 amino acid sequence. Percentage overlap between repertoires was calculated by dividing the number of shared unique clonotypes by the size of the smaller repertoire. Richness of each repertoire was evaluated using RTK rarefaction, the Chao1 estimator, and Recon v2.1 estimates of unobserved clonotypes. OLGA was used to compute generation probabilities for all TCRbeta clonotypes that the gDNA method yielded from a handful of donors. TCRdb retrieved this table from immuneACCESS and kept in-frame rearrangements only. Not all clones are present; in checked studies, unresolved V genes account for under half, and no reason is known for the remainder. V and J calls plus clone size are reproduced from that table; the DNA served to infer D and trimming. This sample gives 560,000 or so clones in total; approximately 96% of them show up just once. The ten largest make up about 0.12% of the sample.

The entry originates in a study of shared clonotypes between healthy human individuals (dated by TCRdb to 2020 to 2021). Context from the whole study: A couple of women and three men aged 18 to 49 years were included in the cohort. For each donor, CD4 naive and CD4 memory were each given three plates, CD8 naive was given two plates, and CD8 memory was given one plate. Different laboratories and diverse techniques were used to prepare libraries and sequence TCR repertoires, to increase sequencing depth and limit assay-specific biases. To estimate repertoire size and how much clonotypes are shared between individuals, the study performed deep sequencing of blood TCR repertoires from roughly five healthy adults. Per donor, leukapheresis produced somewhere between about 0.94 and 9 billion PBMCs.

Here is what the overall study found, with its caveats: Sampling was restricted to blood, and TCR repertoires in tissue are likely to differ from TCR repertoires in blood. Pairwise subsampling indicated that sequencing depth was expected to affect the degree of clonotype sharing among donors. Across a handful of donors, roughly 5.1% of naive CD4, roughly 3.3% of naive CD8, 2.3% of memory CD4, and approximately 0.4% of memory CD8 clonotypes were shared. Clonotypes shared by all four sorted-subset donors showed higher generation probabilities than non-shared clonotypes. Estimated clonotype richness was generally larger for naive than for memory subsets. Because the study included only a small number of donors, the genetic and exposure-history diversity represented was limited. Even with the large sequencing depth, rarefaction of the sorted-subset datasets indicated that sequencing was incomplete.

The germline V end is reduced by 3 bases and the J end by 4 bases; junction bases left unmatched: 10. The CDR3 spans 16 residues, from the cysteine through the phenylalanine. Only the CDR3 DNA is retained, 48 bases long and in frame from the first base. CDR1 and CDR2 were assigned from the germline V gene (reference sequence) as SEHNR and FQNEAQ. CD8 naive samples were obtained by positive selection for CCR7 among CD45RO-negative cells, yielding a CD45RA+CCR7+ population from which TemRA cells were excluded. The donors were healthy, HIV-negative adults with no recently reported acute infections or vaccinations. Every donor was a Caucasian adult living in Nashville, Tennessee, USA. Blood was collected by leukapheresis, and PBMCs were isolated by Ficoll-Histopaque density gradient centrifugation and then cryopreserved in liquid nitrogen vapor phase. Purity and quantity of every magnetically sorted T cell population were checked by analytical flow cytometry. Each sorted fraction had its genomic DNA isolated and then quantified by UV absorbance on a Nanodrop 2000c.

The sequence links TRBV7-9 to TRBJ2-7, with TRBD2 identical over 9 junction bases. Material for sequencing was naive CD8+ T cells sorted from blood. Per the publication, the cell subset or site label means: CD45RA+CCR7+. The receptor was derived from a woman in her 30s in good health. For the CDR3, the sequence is CASSFFGGLAPYEQYF. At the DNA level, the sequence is TGTGCCAGCAGCTTTTTCGGCGGACTAGCGCCTTACGAGCAGTACTTC.